The 16 T cell receptor beta chains in this list originate from one sample, sequenced in a study of T-cell reconstitution after alpha-beta-depleted transplantation in children. For TCRbeta, the library was prepared with unique molecular identifiers. TCRdb redid the calling of the PCR reads with MiXCR, one entry per CDR3 protein. Of 670,000 or so distinct CDR3 sequences detected, about an eighth appear once; the ten largest clones hold about 0.79%. Sequencing was performed on PBMCs, taken before TCRalphabeta/CD19-depleted stem cell transplant. The receptors were sampled from a girl aged 2 to 9 with congenital amegakaryocytic thrombocytopenia, due to receive a stem cell transplant.

This clonotype was observed a handful of times. The gene calls are TRBV5-1 and TRBJ2-7; 7 nucleotides line up with TRBD1. The junction had 0 bases not matched to a gene; V was cut back by 4 bases and J by 5 bases. This CDR3 is built from 11 residues. From germline, CDR1 is SGHRS and CDR2 YFSETQ. CDR3 sequence reads: CASSTGDEQYF. CDR3 nucleotides: TGCGCCAGCAGCACAGGGGACGAGCAGTACTTC.

This clonotype occurred many times. CDR3 sequence: CASAGQGAKISGELFF. DNA of the CDR3: TGCGCCAGCGCTGGACAGGGGGCGAAAATATCCGGGGAGCTGTTTTTT. The J gene is TRBJ2-2, the V gene TRBV5-1, with 11 nucleotides matching TRBD1. The germline CDR1 and CDR2 sequences are SGHRS and YFSETQ. The CDR3 totals 16 residues. The V gene end was trimmed by 7 bases and the J gene end by 6 bases; junction bases not matched to a gene: 11.

The chain links TRBV5-1 to TRBJ2-1; D not resolved. This CDR3 has 13 amino acids. Between the trimmed V and J ends, which lost 0 bases and 6 bases, there was a span of 7 bases. Germline loops: CDR1 SGHRS, CDR2 YFSETQ. The CDR3 loop reads CASSLGWLNEQFF. DNA for the CDR3: TGCGCCAGCAGCTTGGGTTGGCTCAATGAGCAGTTCTTC.

This clonotype has a count of ten or more. The chain recombines TRBV7-8 with TRBJ2-5; 10 positions agree with TRBD2. With V trimmed by 1 base and J by 4 bases, 9 bases remained unmatched. Germline V lookup: CDR1 SGHVS, CDR2 FQNEAQ. The CDR3 length is 17 residues. The CDR3 sequence is CASSLVSGLAGVETQYF. For the CDR3, the DNA is TGTGCCAGCAGCTTAGTAAGCGGCCTAGCGGGAGTAGAGACCCAGTACTTC.

V usage is TRBV10-3 and J usage is TRBJ2-1; no definite D call. The V end lost 4 bases, the J end lost 8 bases, and 12 bases lay between the germline ends. The CDR3 loop spans 13 amino acids. CDR1 is ENHRY and CDR2 is SYGVKD in the germline V gene. The CDR3 sequence: CAISGEFVDEQFF. CDR3 DNA: TGTGCCATCAGTGGGGAATTCGTGGATGAGCAGTTCTTC.

This rearrangement joins TRBV5-5 to TRBJ2-2; D may match TRBD1 or TRBD2 (5 bases each). Trimming took 2 bases from V and 0 from J, leaving 11 bases between them. In germline, CDR1 is SGHKS, CDR2 YYEKEE (reference sequence). The CDR3 runs to 16 residues. The CDR3 nucleotides read TGTGCCAGCAGCTTTTTTTTGGGGGCGAACACCGGGGAGCTGTTTTTT. Amino acid sequence: CASSFFLGANTGELFF.

This clonotype was observed many times. The chain uses TRBV7-2 and TRBJ2-1, with 7 bases that match TRBD2. This CDR3 is 16 amino acids long. Per the germline V gene, CDR1 is SGHTA and CDR2 is FQGNSA. The V segment lost 1 base and the J segment 9 bases; nucleotides outside the gene matches: 12. The CDR3 protein is CASSLVGSTSLVEQFF. CDR3 nucleotide sequence: TGTGCCAGCAGCTTAGTGGGTTCGACTAGCTTGGTTGAGCAGTTCTTC.

V and J are TRBV6-5 and TRBJ2-7; no firm D call. Trimming shortened V by 0 bases and J by 4 bases, and 13 bases separated the two germline ends. The germline CDR1 and CDR2 sequences are MNHEY and SVGAGI. CDR3 length equals 15 residues. In DNA, the CDR3 is TGTGCCAGCAGTTACTCGAACCTTCCCCCTTACGAGCAGTACTTC. This codes for CASSYSNLPPYEQYF.

The V call is TRBV7-8, the J call TRBJ1-6; no definite D call. Germline V lookup: CDR1 SGHVS, CDR2 FQNEAQ. The CDR3 contains 16 residues. The ends were cut back, 5 bases at V and 6 bases at J, with 17 bases in the middle. DNA for the CDR3: TGTGCCAGCAGCCCCCGGCCCGCTCCCCTTAATTCACCCCTCCACTTT. Its translation is CASSPRPAPLNSPLHF. Based on the CDR3 plus reference TRBV7-8 and TRBJ1-6, the full variable domain is GAGVSQSPRYKVAKRGQDVALRCDPISGHVSLFWYQQALGQGPEFLTYFQNEAQLDKSGLPSDRFFAERPEGSVSTLKIQRTQQEDSAVYLCASSPRPAPLNSPLHFGNGTRLTVT.

In this sample, this clonotype turned up a few times. This chain links TRBV5-6 with TRBJ2-4; a weak D match, TRBD1 (6 bases). V lost 9 bases and J lost 5, with 15 bases in between. CDR3 length equals 13 residues. Germline assignment: CDR1 SGHDT and CDR2 YYEEEE. The CDR3, as DNA: TGTGCCACCGCGCGGACAGAGGAAAACATTCAGTACTTC. Encoded protein: CATARTEENIQYF. The full variable domain, completed using reference TRBV5-6 and TRBJ2-4, is DAGVTQSPTHLIKTRGQQVTLRCSPKSGHDTVSWYQQALGQGPQFIFQYYEEEERQRGNFPDRFSGHQFPNYSSELNVNALLLGDSALYLCATARTEENIQYFGAGTRLSVL.

This clonotype was detected only a few times. V gene TRBV11-2 combines with J gene TRBJ2-7, with 8 bases lining up with TRBD1. Trimming cost V 5 bases and J 1 base; bases outside gene matches: 7. There are 15 residues in the CDR3. Germline V lookup: CDR1 SGHAT, CDR2 FQNNGV. CDR3 in amino acids: CASSTRDRPSYEQYF. CDR3 DNA sequence: TGTGCCAGCAGCACCCGGGACAGGCCGTCCTACGAGCAGTACTTC.

This chain links TRBV5-1 with TRBJ2-3, with D possibly TRBD2 on 6 matching bases. CDR1 and CDR2 from the germline V gene are SGHRS and YFSETQ. CDR3 length equals 15 residues. Trimming stripped 6 bases from V and 4 bases from J, with 18 bases between. The CDR3 region has the DNA TGCGCCAGCACCTTAGCGGCTTACGGGCCAGATACGCAGTATTTT. Translated: CASTLAAYGPDTQYF.

The sample holds many counts of this clonotype. This chain uses TRBV12-3 or TRBV12-4 with TRBJ2-5; unclear D gene. The V gene lost 0 bases and the J gene lost 2 bases, with 10 bases spanning the gap. There are 15 residues in the CDR3. The CDR3 sequence is CASSLAWARQETQYF. The DNA of the CDR3 is TGTGCCAGCAGTTTAGCTTGGGCGAGGCAAGAGACCCAGTACTTC.

Many counts were recorded for this clonotype. The chain has TRBV3-1 and TRBJ1-5; D not resolved. The CDR3 runs to 14 residues. V dropped 0 bases and J dropped 9 bases, with 12 bases sitting between them. CDR1 and CDR2 from the germline V gene are LGHDT and YNNKEL (reference sequence). CDR3 in DNA: TGTGCCAGCAGCCAAGATTACCGGGCCCGGCCCCAGCATTTT. This gives the protein CASSQDYRARPQHF. The entire variable domain, with the rest obtained from reference TRBV3-1 and TRBJ1-5, is as follows: DTAVSQTPKYLVTQMGNDKSIKCEQNLGHDTMYWYKQDSKKFLKIMFSYNNKELIINETVPNRFSPKSPDKAHLNLHINSLELGDSAVYFCASSQDYRARPQHFGDGTRLSIL.

This clonotype was found a few times. The chain employs TRBV20-1 and TRBJ2-7, with D unclear. CDR1 and CDR2 (germline): DFQATT, SNEGSKA (reference sequence). The V end was cut by 4 bases, the J end by 2 bases, with 12 bases between. There are 13 residues in the CDR3. Written as DNA, the CDR3 is TGCAGTGCTACGGGCGGTTCCACCTACGAGCAGTACTTC. It is translated as CSATGGSTYEQYF.

The chain has TRBV12-3 or TRBV12-4 and TRBJ1-2; the match to TRBD1 covers 8 bases. Trimming cost V 6 bases and J 7 bases; bases outside gene matches: 10. The CDR3 loop spans 14 amino acids. The CDR3 sequence is CASSPPRDRTGYTF. CDR3 coding DNA: TGTGCCAGCAGCCCCCCGCGGGACAGGACTGGCTACACCTTC.